These T cell receptor beta chains were read from a single sample in a study of T-cell reconstitution after alpha-beta-depleted transplantation in children. TCRdb analysed the PCR reads with MiXCR anew, one entry per CDR3 protein. The sample holds some 9,000 distinct CDR3 sequences, approximately 16% seen once. The sample consisted of PBMCs, mostly from graft donor cells, taken 60 days after TCRalphabeta/CD19-depleted stem cell transplant. The receptors come from a girl in the first two years of life who had a stem cell transplant for combined immunodeficiency, so the T cells may come from the graft donor. Each CDR3 is given with its conserved first and last residue. A D gene is named only where the DNA matches it firmly. Clone size, where shown, is once, few, many, or a class for clones that have expanded.

J	D	size	V	CDR3	DNA
TRBJ1-1	-	few	TRBV7-9	CASSLGTGMGNTEAFF	TGTGCCAGCAGCTTAGGTACGGGGATGGGGAACACTGAAGCTTTCTTT
TRBJ2-1	TRBD2	-	TRBV11-2	CASSLDSGRAQDEQFF	TGTGCCAGCAGCTTGGATAGCGGGAGGGCTCAGGATGAGCAGTTCTTC
TRBJ2-7	-	many	TRBV20-1	CSARVDRPYEQYF	TGCAGTGCTCGGGTTGACAGACCCTACGAGCAGTACTTC
TRBJ2-1	-	many	TRBV7-2	CAGWSGYNEQFF	TGTGCCGGCTGGTCGGGCTACAATGAGCAGTTCTTC
TRBJ2-1	TRBD2	-	TRBV7-7	CASSTRLAGAHEQFF	TGTGCTAGCAGCACACGACTAGCGGGAGCACATGAGCAGTTCTTC
TRBJ2-5	-	-	TRBV18	CASSPGFQETQYF	TGTGCCAGCTCGCCCGGGTTCCAAGAGACCCAGTACTTC
TRBJ2-2	TRBD2	many	TRBV20-1	CSARDLTLSSGALNTGELFF	TGCAGTGCTAGAGATCTTACTCTGAGTAGCGGGGCCCTGAACACCGGGGAGCTGTTTTTT
TRBJ1-2	-	many	TRBV9	CASSRARGEGYTF	TGTGCCAGCAGCCGAGCTAGGGGTGAAGGCTACACCTTC
TRBJ2-7	TRBD2	-	TRBV7-2	CASRHLAGAYEQYF	TGTGCCAGCAGGCATCTAGCGGGGGCCTACGAGCAGTACTTC
TRBJ2-1	-	many	TRBV4-3	CASSQDKDPNEQFF	TGCGCCAGCAGCCAAGATAAGGACCCCAATGAGCAGTTCTTC
TRBJ1-2	TRBD1	few	TRBV6-5	CASSYRTGASTANYGYTF	TGTGCCAGCAGTTATCGGACAGGGGCGTCCACAGCTAACTATGGCTACACCTTC
TRBJ1-1	-	few	TRBV30	CASGSWNTEAFF	TGTGCCTCCGGGAGTTGGAACACTGAAGCTTTCTTT
TRBJ1-5	TRBD1	few	TRBV7-2	CASSLGDRRFSNQPQHF	TGTGCCAGCAGCTTAGGGGACAGGAGATTTAGCAATCAGCCCCAGCATTTT
TRBJ1-6	-	many	TRBV20-1	CSARFRSYNSPLHF	TGCAGTGCTAGATTCCGCTCCTATAATTCACCCCTCCACTTT
TRBJ2-3	-	many	TRBV7-2	CASSLRADTQYF	TGTGCCAGCAGCTTACGGGCAGATACGCAGTATTTT
TRBJ2-7	-	many	TRBV25-1	CASSGHYEQYF	TGTGCCAGCAGTGGACACTACGAGCAGTACTTC
TRBJ2-1	-	many	TRBV24-1	CATSDPSYNEQFF	TGTGCCACCAGTGACCCGAGCTACAATGAGCAGTTCTTC
TRBJ1-5	TRBD1	many	TRBV10-3	CAIRGQGSNQPQHF	TGTGCCATCAGGGGACAGGGTAGCAATCAGCCCCAGCATTTT
TRBJ1-2	TRBD1	few	TRBV20-1	CSAARQGAGGYTF	TGCAGTGCTGCACGACAGGGGGCGGGAGGCTACACCTTC
TRBJ1-2	-	-	TRBV7-2	CASSLAGYGYTF	TGTGCCAGCAGCTTAGCAGGGTATGGCTACACCTTC
TRBJ2-1	-	many	TRBV20-1	CSARGSYNEQFF	TGCAGTGCTAGGGGCAGTTACAATGAGCAGTTCTTC
TRBJ2-7	-	few	TRBV18	CASSPGTRNYEQYF	TGTGCCAGCTCACCAGGGACAAGGAATTACGAGCAGTACTTC
TRBJ1-1	-	medium-sized	TRBV20-1	CSARVRAVNTEAFF	TGCAGTGCTAGAGTCAGGGCCGTGAACACTGAAGCTTTCTTT
TRBJ2-3	TRBD2	-	TRBV20-1	CSAIGLALGVLGTDTQYF	TGCAGTGCTATAGGACTAGCACTGGGGGTCCTTGGTACAGATACGCAGTATTTT
TRBJ2-7	TRBD2	-	TRBV7-6	CASSPGVAGGPHLPREQYF	TGTGCCAGCAGCCCTGGGGTAGCGGGAGGGCCTCACCTACCCCGGGAGCAGTACTTC
TRBJ2-1	-	few	TRBV5-1	CASSGGTTSRDEQFF	TGCGCCAGCAGCGGCGGAACAACCAGTCGGGATGAGCAGTTCTTC
TRBJ2-5	TRBD2	few	TRBV7-8	CASSLWTSGVQETQYF	TGTGCCAGCAGCTTATGGACTAGCGGGGTCCAAGAGACCCAGTACTTC
TRBJ2-7	TRBD2	-	TRBV2	CASSVEPPGLAGVYVQYF	TGTGCCAGCAGTGTCGAGCCACCGGGACTAGCGGGAGTCTACGTGCAGTACTTC